The clone carrying this TCR beta chain was seen repeatedly, ten times or more. What it binds is not known. Semi-nested PCR with Nested Universal Primer A followed constant-region reverse priming of full-length variable regions. TCRdb reprocessed the 5' RACE reads with MiXCR, giving one entry per CDR3 protein. The sample carries 35,000 to 50,000 distinct CDR3 sequences, under 25% recorded once. Treg sorting used a CD4+CD25+CD127-/low gate. Overall study findings and caveats: Tumor memory CD4+ T cell TCR gene usage was found to cluster with blood and lymph node memory CD4+ cells and with lymph node naive CD4+ cells.

Trimming stripped 1 base from V and 4 bases from J, with 5 bases between. Germline V gene lookup returns CDR1 SGHAT and CDR2 FQDESV (reference sequence). This CDR3 has 13 amino acids. The sequencing input was Tregs sorted from blood. The V gene is TRBV11-1, the J gene TRBJ2-1; no reliable D call. The receptor was derived from a female donor with breast cancer. CDR3 DNA sequence: TGTGCCAGCAGCTTAGTTTCTTACAATGAGCAGTTCTTC. Its protein is CASSLVSYNEQFF.